This T cell receptor beta chain was captured by sequencing in a study of CD8+ T cells in alopecia areata. cDNA serving as the sequencing template came from extracted, reverse transcribed RNA. Sequencing was performed with immunoSEQ multiplex PCR; in TCRdb, only in-frame clones are kept and a portion is missing. The table records about 56,000 clones, around 96% of them present only once. The CDR3 is 18 residues long. V dropped 5 bases and J dropped 4; count of bases not matched to a gene: 16. The clonotype was recovered from a human donor with alopecia areata. This sample comprised CD8+ T cells sorted from blood, obtained at week 0. The gene calls are TRBV23-1 and TRBJ1-1; 10 positions match TRBD1. TRBV23-1 counts as an open reading frame of uncertain function. CDR3 amino acids: CASSVRTGGLSVSTEAFF. The CDR3 region has the DNA TGCGCCAGCAGTGTCCGGACAGGGGGGCTCTCGGTTTCCACTGAAGCTTTCTTT.